The 16 T cell receptor beta chains below come from one sample, sequenced in a study of Graves' ophthalmopathy and Graves' hyperthyroidism (dated by TCRdb to 2016 to 2018). Sequencer: Illumina HiSeq 2000. For repertoire sequencing, TCR beta CDR3 regions were amplified from RNA transcripts. The first round was an RT-PCR using HTBI primers with the Qiagen OneStep RT-PCR kit, and this first round was followed by a second-round multiplex PCR, then size selection and purification. Starting from the raw public reads, TCRdb applied fastp trimming at Q25, assembled clones with MiXCR and retained in-frame beta chains. Under each unique CDR3 protein, matching rows form one entry showing the most common genes and DNA. Recorded for this sample are approximately 1.2 million distinct CDR3 sequences; about 35% of them occurred a single time. Around 10% of the sample belongs to the ten largest clones. The sample comprised peripheral blood or thyroid tissue (not recorded which). These receptors were obtained from an adult man with Graves' hyperthyroidism.

This clonotype was seen a few times. V and J are TRBV7-2 and TRBJ1-2; D gene unclear. The CDR3 consists of 15 residues. Germline V gene lookup returns CDR1 SGHTA and CDR2 FQGNSA. Trimming pared 0 bases from V and 5 bases from J, leaving 13 bases between. The CDR3 spells CASSLALQQTYGYTF. In DNA, the CDR3 is TGTGCCAGCAGCTTAGCGCTACAGCAAACGTATGGCTACACCTTC.

About this clonotype itself: The CDR3 does not close with the conserved phenylalanine or tryptophan, likely indicating a read error. The chain has TRBV12-3 or TRBV12-4 and TRBJ1-2; 9 bases are a match to TRBD1. After removal of 5 bases from V and 7 bases from J, the junction contained 8 bases not matched to a gene. The CDR3 extends over 14 amino acids. CDR3: CASSQQGAFSGYTS. The CDR3 nucleotides are TGTGCCAGCAGTCAACAGGGGGCGTTTAGTGGCTACACCTCC.

The chain carries TRBV2 and TRBJ1-1, with 7 bases matching TRBD1. CDR3 length: 16 amino acids. The V gene's germline CDR1 is SNHLY and CDR2 FYNNEI. V shed 6 bases, J shed 3 bases, and the junction held 13 bases outside the gene matches. CDR3 region: CASSLGTGDGYTEAFF. For the CDR3, the DNA is TGTGCCAGCAGCCTAGGAACAGGGGACGGCTACACTGAAGCTTTCTTT.

This clonotype has only one observation. The V and J genes are TRBV10-3 and TRBJ2-5; D remains ambiguous. The germline V gene encodes CDR1 ENHRY and CDR2 SYGVKD. There are 12 residues in the CDR3. Trimming shortened V by 10 bases and J by 2 bases, and 11 bases separated the two germline ends. The CDR3 DNA follows: TGTGCCAGCAGAAGCTCTCAAGAGACCCAGTACTTC. This gives the protein CASRSSQETQYF.

In regard to this clonotype: This may be a read error: a much more frequent sequence differs by one nucleotide. The V gene is TRBV7-9, the J gene TRBJ2-7; D remains ambiguous. V was trimmed by 4 bases and J by 6 bases, leaving 16 bases between them. The germline V gene encodes CDR1 SEHNR and CDR2 FQNEAQ (reference sequence). The CDR3 is 14 amino acids. CDR3 residues: CASSSVGNGFEQYF. The CDR3 coding sequence is TGTGCCAGCAGCTCCGTGGGAAACGGGTTCGAGCAGTACTTC.

In its sample, this clonotype was seen many times. The CDR3 sequence is CASSLEWRFGLQETQYF. The CDR3, as DNA: TGTGCCAGCAGCTTAGAGTGGCGGTTTGGGCTCCAAGAGACCCAGTACTTC. This chain uses TRBV7-9 with TRBJ2-5; D is undetermined. This CDR3 spans 17 amino acids. V lost 1 base and J lost 1, with 16 bases in between. In germline, CDR1 is SEHNR, CDR2 FQNEAQ (reference sequence). The full variable domain, completed using reference TRBV7-9 and TRBJ2-5, is DTGVSQNPRHKITKRGQNVTFRCDPISEHNRLYWYRQTLGQGPEFLTYFQNEAQLEKSRLLSDRFSAERPKGSFSTLEIQRTEQGDSAMYLCASSLEWRFGLQETQYFGPGTRLLVL.

This clonotype was seen ten or more times. V gene TRBV7-9 combines with J gene TRBJ1-1; D is undetermined. V was clipped by 2 bases and J by 7 bases, with 5 bases between them. CDR1 and CDR2 from the germline V gene are SEHNR and FQNEAQ (reference sequence). The CDR3 is 11 residues long. The CDR3 DNA sequence: TGTGCCAGCAGCTTACTAGATGAAGCTTTCTTT. It translates to CASSLLDEAFF.

This clonotype came up many times. V gene TRBV25-1 combines with J gene TRBJ2-2; D may match TRBD1 or TRBD2 (6 bases each). V lost 8 bases and J lost 8, with 15 bases in between. Germline V lookup: CDR1 MGHDK, CDR2 SYGVNS. CDR3 size: 13 residues. CDR3 sequence (DNA): TGTGCCAGCGGGGGGCCACGGACAGGGGAGCTGTTTTTT. It is translated as CASGGPRTGELFF.

This clonotype occurred many times. J is TRBJ1-6 and V is TRBV7-2, with 7 bases aligning to TRBD1. CDR3 size: 13 residues. J lost 9 bases, V lost 8 bases, and 7 bases had no gene match. Germline V gives CDR1 SGHTA, CDR2 FQGNSA. The CDR3 region has the DNA TGTGCCAGCGCGAATGACAGGGTTTCACCCCTCCACTTT. Its translation: CASANDRVSPLHF.

This clonotype was found many times. The chain employs TRBV20-1 and TRBJ1-5; D possibly corresponds to TRBD1 (6 bases). Germline V lookup: CDR1 DFQATT, CDR2 SNEGSKA (reference sequence). The CDR3 length is 14 residues. Trimming removed 5 bases from V and 3 bases from J, with 14 bases in between. The CDR3 loop reads CSAGVQGINQPQHF. The CDR3 DNA is TGCAGTGCTGGGGTACAGGGCATCAATCAGCCCCAGCATTTT.

There are many counts of this clonotype. The V and J genes are TRBV29-1 and TRBJ2-7; 7 bases map to TRBD1. Germline values: CDR1 SQVTM, CDR2 ANQGSEA. CDR3 length: 15 amino acids. The V segment lost 4 bases and the J segment 3 bases; nucleotides outside the gene matches: 12. CDR3 loop: CSVAGTENRFYEQYF. The CDR3 bases are TGCAGCGTTGCTGGGACAGAGAACCGATTCTACGAGCAGTACTTC.

The CDR3 is CASSLSSGYNEQFF. DNA of the CDR3: TGTGCCAGCAGCTTATCTAGCGGGTACAATGAGCAGTTCTTC. The chain has TRBV7-9 and TRBJ2-1; 8 positions match TRBD2. V shed 2 bases, J shed 4 bases, and the junction held 1 base outside the gene matches. Per germline, CDR1 SEHNR and CDR2 FQNEAQ (reference sequence). CDR3 length: 14 amino acids.

This clonotype was detected a few times. The chain has TRBV29-1 and TRBJ2-7, with 10 positions matching TRBD1. J lost 4 bases, V lost 6 bases, and 12 bases had no gene match. The CDR3 is 15 amino acids. Germline CDR1 reads SQVTM; CDR2 reads ANQGSEA. The CDR3: CSVSDRGLGYYEQYF. CDR3 nucleotides: TGCAGCGTCAGCGACAGGGGGCTAGGTTATTACGAGCAGTACTTC.

The sample holds many counts of this clonotype. This chain links TRBV20-1 with TRBJ1-6; 8 nucleotides align to TRBD1. This CDR3 has 17 residues. The trim removed 3 bases at V and 3 bases at J, leaving 10 bases unmatched. From germline, CDR1 is DFQATT and CDR2 SNEGSKA (reference sequence). CDR3 bases: TGCAGTGCTAGGCGACAGGGGAGCTCCCTCTATAATTCACCCCTCCACTTT. Translation gives CSARRQGSSLYNSPLHF.

This clonotype was detected a few times. The rearrangement uses TRBV10-3 and TRBJ2-7, with 8 bases lining up with TRBD1. Looked up from germline, CDR1 is ENHRY and CDR2 is SYGVKD. The CDR3 runs to 12 residues. In DNA, the CDR3 is TGTGCTAGCCGGGACAGGCCCTACGAGCAGTACTTC. It encodes CASRDRPYEQYF.

This clonotype was counted a few times. A much larger clone sits a single nucleotide away, making a read error possible. This chain uses TRBV20-1 with TRBJ1-1, with a tentative D call TRBD1 (5 bases). CDR3 size: 11 residues. V lost 5 bases, J lost 6 bases, and 10 bases lay in between. Germline V CDR1 and CDR2: DFQATT, SNEGSKA (reference sequence). The CDR3 DNA sequence: TGCAGTGCTGGATGGGGCGCTGAAGCTTTCTTT. Encoded protein: CSAGWGAEAFF.